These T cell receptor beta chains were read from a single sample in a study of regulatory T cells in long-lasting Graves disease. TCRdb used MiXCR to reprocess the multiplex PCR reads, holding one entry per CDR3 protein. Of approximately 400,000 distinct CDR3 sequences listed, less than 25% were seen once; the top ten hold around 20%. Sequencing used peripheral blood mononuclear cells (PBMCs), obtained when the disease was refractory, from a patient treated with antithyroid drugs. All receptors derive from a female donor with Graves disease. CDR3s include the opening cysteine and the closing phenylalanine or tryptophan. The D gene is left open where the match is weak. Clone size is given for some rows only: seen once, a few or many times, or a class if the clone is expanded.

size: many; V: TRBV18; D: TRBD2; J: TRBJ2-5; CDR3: CASSQNSGRSETQYF; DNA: TGTGCCAGCTCCCAGAATAGCGGGAGGTCGGAGACCCAGTACTTC
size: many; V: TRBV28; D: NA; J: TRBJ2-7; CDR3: CASSLRGSRNEQYF; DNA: TGTGCCAGCAGTTTGAGGGGCAGCCGCAACGAGCAGTACTTC
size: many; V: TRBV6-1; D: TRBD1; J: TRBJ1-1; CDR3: CASSPGGGQRDTEAFF; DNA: TGTGCCAGCAGTCCCGGGGGGGGACAGCGGGACACTGAAGCTTTCTTT
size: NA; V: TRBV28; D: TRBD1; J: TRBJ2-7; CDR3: CASSARDRGSSYEQYF; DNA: TGTGCCAGCAGTGCACGGGACAGGGGGAGCTCCTACGAGCAGTACTTC
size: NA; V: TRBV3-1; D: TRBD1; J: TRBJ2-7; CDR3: CASSPSGTGTYEQYF; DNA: TGTGCCAGCAGCCCCTCCGGGACAGGGACCTACGAGCAGTACTTC
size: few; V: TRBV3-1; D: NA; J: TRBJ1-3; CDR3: CASRKDSTSGNTIYF; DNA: TGTGCCAGCAGAAAGGACAGTACGTCTGGAAACACCATATATTTT
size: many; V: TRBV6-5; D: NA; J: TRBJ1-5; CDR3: CASSSYSNQPQHF; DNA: TGTGCCAGCAGTTCGTATAGCAATCAGCCCCAGCATTTT
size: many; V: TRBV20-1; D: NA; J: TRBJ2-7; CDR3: CSARGEVTGQYF; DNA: TGCAGTGCTAGAGGGGAAGTAACCGGGCAGTACTTC
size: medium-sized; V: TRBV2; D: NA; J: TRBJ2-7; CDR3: CASRRGGYEQYF; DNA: TGTGCCAGCAGAAGGGGGGGATACGAGCAGTACTTC
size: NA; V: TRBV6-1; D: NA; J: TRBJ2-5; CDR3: CASISVDAQYF; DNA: TGTGCCAGCATTTCTGTAGATGCTCAGTACTTC
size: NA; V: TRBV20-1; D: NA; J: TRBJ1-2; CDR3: CSARTFEWDYGYTF; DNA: TGCAGTGCTAGAACTTTTGAGTGGGACTATGGCTACACCTTC